This T cell receptor (beta chain) was captured in a study of T cells in localized non-small cell lung cancer. Notes on the study in general: Compared with tumor, uninvolved adjacent lung displayed greater T cell clonality, ranking highest overall. Paired adjacent lung recovered a median approximately 62 of the top 100 tumor clones. Sequencing covered just one tumor region, so heterogeneity cannot be ruled out. There was an association of higher blood T cell density with longer overall survival.

CDR1 is SGDLS, CDR2 YYNGEE, per germline. V shed 4 bases and J shed 1 base, with 17 bases lying between them. The CDR3 is 16 amino acids. TCRdb's copy holds only in-frame clones and misses some; the assay was immunoSEQ multiplex PCR. This sample has more than 3,000 clones; about a fifth occur once, and the top ten carry roughly 8.6%. This clone ranks as medium-sized. Its antigen is still unknown. The chain combines TRBV9 with TRBJ2-5, with D possibly being TRBD2 (5 bases). This sequence originates from a woman aged 35 to 75 with stage III squamous cell lung carcinoma. Material: lung tumor tissue, obtained before any cancer treatment. The DNA for the CDR3 is TGTGCCAGCAGCCCCTTAGGGAGCGGAGGCCAAGAGACCCAGTACTTC. Protein: CASSPLGSGGQETQYF.